The 30 T cell receptor beta chains below all came from one sample that was sequenced in a study of shared clonotypes between healthy human individuals (dated by TCRdb to 2020 to 2021). The library was generated by the immunoSEQ multiplex PCR assay. As stored in TCRdb, this immuneACCESS dataset retains in-frame rearrangements with V and J assigned. A fraction of the clones does not appear; measured against another copy, unresolved V genes explain less than half of the discrepancy, and the remainder lacks a known reason. The sample table records 600,000 to 750,000 clones; 60% to 80% of these occur just once. Jointly, the top ten make up under 2% of the sample. Input material: memory CD4+ T cells sorted from blood. The label giving this sample's cell subset or site can be read as: CD45RA-negative fraction. Source of these receptors: a woman younger than 45 in good health.

This clone was counted a few times. The rearrangement links TRBV11-2 to TRBJ2-5; 10 nucleotides align to TRBD1. This CDR3 spans 14 amino acids. Germline V gene sequence: CDR1 SGHAT, CDR2 FQNNGV. V shed 3 bases and J 6 bases; nucleotides not matched to a gene: 4. CDR3 nucleotide sequence: TGTGCCAGCAGCTTGACAGGGGGCCCCAAGACCCAGTACTTC. Encoded protein: CASSLTGGPKTQYF.

The J gene is TRBJ2-6, the V gene TRBV6-5; no firm D call. V lost 3 bases to trimming and J lost 0 bases, with 9 bases between them. This CDR3 spans 16 amino acids. CDR1 and CDR2 from the germline V gene are MNHEY and SVGAGI. In DNA, the CDR3 is TGTGCCAGCAGTTATGCCGTATACTCTGGGGCCAACGTCCTGACTTTC. This encodes CASSYAVYSGANVLTF.

The rearrangement uses TRBV9 and TRBJ2-1, with 11 bases matching TRBD2. CDR3 size: 14 residues. From germline, CDR1 is SGDLS and CDR2 YYNGEE. Germline trimming cut 3 bases from V and 9 bases from J; bases unmatched to any gene: 5. In DNA, the CDR3 is TGTGCCAGCAGCGGTAGCGGGAGGGCCGGTGAGCAGTTCTTC. This sequence encodes CASSGSGRAGEQFF.

The genes are TRBV5-3 and TRBJ2-1; 8 bases agree with TRBD2. TRBV5-3 is filed as an ORF, its function uncertain. The V and J ends lost 0 bases and 8 bases, in that order; junction bases with no gene match: 16. The length of the CDR3 is 18 residues. DNA for the CDR3: TGTGCCAGAAGCTTGGTTGGTAGCGGGGCCTCAGGAATCCATGAGCAGTTCTTC. This gives the protein CARSLVGSGASGIHEQFF.

The CDR3, as DNA: TGCGCCAGCAGCCAAGACAGGTTCTATCAGCCCCAGCATTTT. It codes for CASSQDRFYQPQHF. The rearrangement joins TRBV4-1 to TRBJ1-5; no clear D gene. The germline CDR1 and CDR2 sequences are MGHRA and YSYEKL. V lost 0 bases and J lost 5, with 8 bases in between. This CDR3 is built from 14 residues.

The chain has TRBV5-8 and TRBJ1-5, with 9 positions matching TRBD1. The length of the CDR3 is 15 residues. Per germline, CDR1 SGHTS and CDR2 YDEGEE. V shed 0 bases and J 6 bases; nucleotides not matched to a gene: 4. For the CDR3, the DNA is TGTGCCAGCAGCTTGGAACAGGGGGCTCGTCAGCCCCAGCATTTT. Its translation is CASSLEQGARQPQHF.

The chain joins TRBV5-1 to TRBJ2-6; 12 bases agree with TRBD2. The ends lost 4 bases at V and 1 base at J; junction bases unmatched: 18. Looked up from germline, CDR1 is SGHRS and CDR2 is YFSETQ. The CDR3 has 22 amino acids. The CDR3 is CASSPLELAGGGFGSGANVLTF. The CDR3 bases are TGCGCCAGCAGCCCTCTAGAACTAGCGGGAGGTGGATTTGGGTCTGGGGCCAACGTCCTGACTTTC.

This clone was recorded a few times. The J gene is TRBJ2-1, the V gene TRBV7-6; 10 bases are a match to TRBD1. V was pared by 2 bases and J by 8 bases, with 9 bases of the junction left unmatched. Germline V CDR1 and CDR2: SGHVS, FNYEAQ. The CDR3 contains 16 residues. The CDR3 here is CASSLRPSGQGDEQFF. CDR3 sequence (DNA): TGTGCCAGCAGCTTAAGACCTAGCGGACAGGGGGATGAGCAGTTCTTC.

This clone has just one count. This chain uses TRBV6-6 with TRBJ2-7, with a possible D match to TRBD1 (6 bases). Germline V CDR1 and CDR2: MNHNY, SVGAGI (reference sequence). CDR3 length equals 15 residues. Between the trimmed V and J ends, which lost 5 bases and 0 bases, there was a span of 14 bases. The DNA of the CDR3 is TGTGCCAGCAGTAAAACAGGGAGAAGCTCCTACGAGCAGTACTTC. This codes for CASSKTGRSSYEQYF.

This rearrangement joins TRBV7-2 to TRBJ1-5; D gene unclear. Germline loops: CDR1 SGHTA, CDR2 FQGNSA. With 4 bases removed from V and 0 bases from J, the gap between germline ends came to 10 bases. The CDR3 totals 15 residues. The CDR3 loop reads CASSYFRASNQPQHF. The DNA for the CDR3 is TGTGCCAGCAGCTACTTTAGGGCTAGCAATCAGCCCCAGCATTTT.

V and J are TRBV15 and TRBJ2-1; 8 bases align to TRBD1. CDR3 length: 12 residues. V was clipped by 11 bases and J by 7 bases; unmatched bases: 7. Germline CDR1 is LNHNV and CDR2 is YYDKDF (reference sequence). The CDR3 spells CAAGTGANEQFF. The CDR3 bases are TGTGCCGCTGGGACAGGTGCGAATGAGCAGTTCTTC.

V usage is TRBV5-1 and J usage is TRBJ2-7; 13 bases agree with TRBD2. Germline V gene lookup returns CDR1 SGHRS and CDR2 YFSETQ. After removal of 4 bases from V and 6 bases from J, the junction contained 13 bases not matched to a gene. CDR3 length: 17 residues. CDR3 nucleotide sequence: TGCGCCAGCAGCCCAGGACTAGCGGGAGTTCGGATGGGCGAGCAGTACTTC. It codes for CASSPGLAGVRMGEQYF.

V is TRBV27 and J is TRBJ2-7; perhaps TRBD1 as D (5 bases). The CDR3 runs to 16 residues. Deletions cut 4 bases from V and 5 bases from J, with 21 bases between. Germline V gene lookup returns CDR1 MNHEY and CDR2 SMNVEV (reference sequence). In nucleotides, the CDR3 is TGTGCCAGCAGTTCCGCGGCCGCAGGGAAAGTCGACGAGCAGTACTTC. Its translation is CASSSAAAGKVDEQYF.

The table lists this clone with a count of one. The chain carries TRBV28 and TRBJ1-1; no clear D gene. Germline V gene lookup returns CDR1 MDHEN and CDR2 SYDVKM. The CDR3 is made up of 12 amino acids. V was trimmed by 5 bases and J by 5 bases, leaving 9 bases between them. The CDR3 region is CASSTGKTEAFF. The DNA for the CDR3 is TGTGCCAGCAGTACCGGGAAGACTGAAGCTTTCTTT. The entire variable domain, with the rest obtained from reference TRBV28 and TRBJ1-1, is as follows: DVKVTQSSRYLVKRTGEKVFLECVQDMDHENMFWYRQDPGLGLRLIYFSYDVKMKEKGDIPEGYSVSREKKERFSLILESASTNQTSMYLCASSTGKTEAFFGQGTRLTVV.

V gene TRBV27 combines with J gene TRBJ1-5; tentatively, D is TRBD1 (5 bases). Trimming took off 3 bases at V and 2 bases at J, with 14 bases between the two ends. The germline V gene has CDR1 MNHEY and CDR2 SMNVEV (reference sequence). This CDR3 has 16 amino acids. Here the CDR3 reads CASSFRGEVGNQPQHF. The CDR3 bases are TGTGCCAGCAGTTTCAGAGGGGAGGTGGGCAATCAGCCCCAGCATTTT.

The chain links TRBV6-7 to TRBJ2-5, with TRBD1 as a possible D gene (5 bases). TRBV6-7 is classed as an ORF, of uncertain function. This CDR3 comprises 14 residues. V was shortened by 0 bases and J by 7 bases, with 12 bases between the two germline ends. CDR3: CASSYSGASGTQYF. CDR3 DNA: TGTGCCAGCAGTTACTCAGGGGCCTCGGGGACCCAGTACTTC.

The chain employs TRBV5-4 and TRBJ2-7; D gene unclear. The CDR3 has 11 residues. The V end was cut by 1 base, the J end by 6 bases, with 5 bases between. Germline V gene lookup returns CDR1 SGHNT and CDR2 YYREEE (reference sequence). CDR3 DNA: TGTGCCAGCAGCTTGATGAGCGAGCAGTACTTC. Encoded protein: CASSLMSEQYF.

CDR3 loop: CASKNDLGGAEQYF. In nucleotides, the CDR3 is TGTGCCAGCAAAAATGACCTAGGGGGCGCCGAGCAGTACTTC. The chain links TRBV6-6 to TRBJ2-7; 7 bases fit TRBD1. The CDR3 spans 14 residues. Trimming removed 7 bases from V and 6 bases from J; junction bases left unmatched: 12. Germline CDR1 is MNHNY and CDR2 is SVGAGI (reference sequence).

The genes are TRBV6-1 and TRBJ1-5; no clear D gene. The CDR3 contains 15 residues. Germline assignment: CDR1 MNHNS and CDR2 SASEGT. Trimming shortened V by 0 bases and J by 8 bases, and 14 bases separated the two germline ends. Here the CDR3 reads CASSEAGEGGKPQHF. The CDR3 region has the DNA TGTGCCAGCAGTGAAGCGGGCGAGGGAGGGAAGCCCCAGCATTTT.

This clone was seen once. This sequence joins TRBV9 and TRBJ1-3; D is ambiguous. Germline CDR1 reads SGDLS; CDR2 reads YYNGEE. The CDR3 has 14 residues. V lost 0 bases and J 0 bases, leaving 4 bases between the germline ends. The CDR3 coding sequence is TGTGCCAGCAGCGTAGGAGACTCTGGAAACACCATATATTTT. Translation gives CASSVGDSGNTIYF.

This chain uses TRBV5-1 with TRBJ2-6, with D possibly being TRBD1 (6 bases). The CDR3 runs 15 residues. Germline V gene sequence: CDR1 SGHRS, CDR2 YFSETQ. With 6 bases removed from V and 4 bases from J, the gap between germline ends came to 14 bases. The CDR3 DNA sequence: TGCGCCAGCAACCCACAGGGTGGAGGGGCCAACGTCCTGACTTTC. Its translation is CASNPQGGGANVLTF. The variable domain in full, with the rest retrieved from reference TRBV5-1 and TRBJ2-6, is KAGVTQTPRYLIKTRGQQVTLSCSPISGHRSVSWYQQTPGQGLQFLFEYFSETQRNKGNFPGRFSGRQFSNSRSEMNVSTLELGDSALYLCASNPQGGGANVLTFGAGSRLTVL.

This clone was detected once. The chain joins TRBV27 to TRBJ1-6, with D hard to call. Germline loops: CDR1 MNHEY, CDR2 SMNVEV (reference sequence). This CDR3 has 14 residues. The V gene lost 4 bases and the J gene lost 9 bases, with 13 bases spanning the gap. CDR3 sequence reads: CASSSTIPGSPLHF. The DNA of the CDR3 is TGTGCCAGCAGTTCCACTATCCCGGGTTCACCCCTCCACTTT.

The chain links TRBV6-6 to TRBJ1-4, with 9 bases that match TRBD1. Germline trimming cut 6 bases from V and 8 bases from J; bases unmatched to any gene: 7. The germline CDR1 and CDR2 sequences are MNHNY and SVGAGI (reference sequence). The CDR3 loop spans 14 amino acids. CDR3 in amino acids: CASSQTGGDEKLFF. The DNA of the CDR3 is TGTGCCAGCAGCCAGACAGGGGGGGACGAAAAACTGTTTTTT.

This chain joins TRBV28 and TRBJ2-7; TRBD2 matches 14 bases. V shed 4 bases, J shed 4 bases, and the junction held 6 bases outside the gene matches. The CDR3 is 16 amino acids. From germline, CDR1 is MDHEN and CDR2 SYDVKM. CDR3 bases: TGTGCCAGCAGTTCGGGACTAGCGGGAGTTGGGTACGAGCAGTACTTC. Amino acid sequence: CASSSGLAGVGYEQYF.

CDR3 sequence reads: CASQHKGLAGVETQYF. In DNA, the CDR3 is TGTGCCAGTCAACACAAGGGACTAGCGGGAGTGGAGACCCAGTACTTC. The gene calls are TRBV19 and TRBJ2-5; 14 bases match TRBD2. CDR1 and CDR2 from the germline V gene are LNHDA and SQIVND (reference sequence). The J segment lost 5 bases and the V segment lost 8 bases, leaving 10 bases of the junction unmatched. The CDR3 consists of 16 residues.

J is TRBJ1-1 and V is TRBV2; D might be TRBD1 (5 bases). V was cut by 4 bases and J by 1 base, with 13 bases left in between. CDR3 size: 15 residues. The germline V gene has CDR1 SNHLY and CDR2 FYNNEI. The DNA for the CDR3 is TGTGCCAGCAGTGGGGACCCCTGGGAGAACACTGAAGCTTTCTTT. The encoded protein is CASSGDPWENTEAFF.

Here the CDR3 DNA reads TGCGCCAGCAGCCGAGCCGAGACAGAGCTCATCTATGGCGGCTACACCTTC. Protein sequence: CASSRAETELIYGGYTF. This chain links TRBV4-1 with TRBJ1-2; weak D call: TRBD1 (5 bases). The germline V gene has CDR1 MGHRA and CDR2 YSYEKL. Trimming removed 4 bases from V and 8 bases from J, with 26 bases in between. The CDR3 is made up of 17 amino acids.

This clone came up a few times. The chain recombines TRBV7-9 with TRBJ1-1; maybe TRBD1 (5 bases). The V end was cut by 4 bases, the J end by 1 base, with 19 bases between. The CDR3 consists of 17 residues. CDR1 and CDR2 from the germline V gene are SEHNR and FQNEAQ (reference sequence). CDR3 sequence (DNA): TGTGCCAGCAGCTCACCCACAGGAGGCTCACCGAACACTGAAGCTTTCTTT. Translated, it gives CASSSPTGGSPNTEAFF.

Worth noting for this clone: Within the sample, other DNA sequences also encode this same CDR3. The chain has TRBV5-4 and TRBJ1-3; D not resolved. The ends were cut back, 0 bases at V and 2 bases at J, with 6 bases in the middle. There are 14 residues in the CDR3. Germline V CDR1 and CDR2: SGHNT, YYREEE (reference sequence). This CDR3 reads CASSLGQAGNTIYF. The DNA of the CDR3 is TGTGCCAGCAGCTTGGGACAAGCTGGAAACACCATATATTTT.

This clone showed up just a few times. The rearrangement joins TRBV2 to TRBJ2-7; D call uncertain. Germline CDR1 and CDR2: SNHLY and FYNNEI. V dropped 3 bases and J dropped 6 bases, with 9 bases sitting between them. There are 12 residues in the CDR3. This CDR3 is CASSDERREQYF. The CDR3 DNA follows: TGTGCCAGCAGTGACGAACGCCGCGAGCAGTACTTC.